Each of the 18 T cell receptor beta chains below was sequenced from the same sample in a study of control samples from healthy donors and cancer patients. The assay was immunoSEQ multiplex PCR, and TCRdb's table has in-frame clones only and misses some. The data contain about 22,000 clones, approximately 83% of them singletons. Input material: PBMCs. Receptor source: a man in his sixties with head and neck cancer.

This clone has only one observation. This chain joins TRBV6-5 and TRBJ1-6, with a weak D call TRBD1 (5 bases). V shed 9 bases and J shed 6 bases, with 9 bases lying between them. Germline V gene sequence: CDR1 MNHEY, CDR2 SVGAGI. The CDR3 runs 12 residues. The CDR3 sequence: CASQGSNSPLHF. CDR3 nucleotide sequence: TGTGCCAGTCAGGGTTCTAATTCACCCCTCCACTTT.

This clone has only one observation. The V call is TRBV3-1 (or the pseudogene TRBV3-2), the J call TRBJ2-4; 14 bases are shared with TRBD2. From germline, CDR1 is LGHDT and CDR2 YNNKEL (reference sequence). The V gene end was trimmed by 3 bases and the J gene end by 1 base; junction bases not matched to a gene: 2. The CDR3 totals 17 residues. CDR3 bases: TGTGCCAGCAGCCAGGGACTAGCGGGAGCCGCCAAAAACATTCAGTACTTC. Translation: CASSQGLAGAAKNIQYF.

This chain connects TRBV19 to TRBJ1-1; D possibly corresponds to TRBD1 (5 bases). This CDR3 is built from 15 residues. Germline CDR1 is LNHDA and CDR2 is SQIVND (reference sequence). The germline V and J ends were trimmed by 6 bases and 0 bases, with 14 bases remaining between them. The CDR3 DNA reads TGTGCCAGTAGATACCGACAGATGCTGAACACTGAAGCTTTCTTT. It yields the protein CASRYRQMLNTEAFF.

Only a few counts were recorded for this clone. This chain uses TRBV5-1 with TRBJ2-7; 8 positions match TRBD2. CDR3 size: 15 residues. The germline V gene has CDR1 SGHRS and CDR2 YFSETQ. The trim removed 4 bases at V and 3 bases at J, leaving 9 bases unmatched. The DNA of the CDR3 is TGCGCCAGCAGCGCCTTGGGACTAGACCTCTACGAGCAGTACTTC. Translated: CASSALGLDLYEQYF.

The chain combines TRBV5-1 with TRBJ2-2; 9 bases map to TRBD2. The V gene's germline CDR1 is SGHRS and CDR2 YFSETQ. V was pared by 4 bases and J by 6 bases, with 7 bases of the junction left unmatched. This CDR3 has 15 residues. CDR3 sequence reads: CASSVLAGDPGELFF. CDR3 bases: TGCGCCAGCAGCGTATTAGCGGGAGATCCCGGGGAGCTGTTTTTT.

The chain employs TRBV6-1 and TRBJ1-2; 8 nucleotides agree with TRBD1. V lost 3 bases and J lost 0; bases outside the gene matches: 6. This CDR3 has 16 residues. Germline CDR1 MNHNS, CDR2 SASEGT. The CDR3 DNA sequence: TGTGCCAGCAGTGACCTGGACAGGGACACTAACTATGGCTACACCTTC. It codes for CASSDLDRDTNYGYTF.

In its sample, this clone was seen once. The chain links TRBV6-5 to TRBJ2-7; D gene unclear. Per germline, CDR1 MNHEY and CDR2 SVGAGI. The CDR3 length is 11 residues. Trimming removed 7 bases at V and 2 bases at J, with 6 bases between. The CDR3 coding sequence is TGTGCCAGCAAAACAGCCTACGAGCAGTACTTC. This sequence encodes CASKTAYEQYF.

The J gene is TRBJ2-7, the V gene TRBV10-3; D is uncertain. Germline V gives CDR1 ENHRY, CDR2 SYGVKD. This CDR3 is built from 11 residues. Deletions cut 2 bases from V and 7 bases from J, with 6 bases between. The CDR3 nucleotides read TGTGCCATCAGTGAGGCCTGGGAGCAGTACTTC. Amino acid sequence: CAISEAWEQYF.

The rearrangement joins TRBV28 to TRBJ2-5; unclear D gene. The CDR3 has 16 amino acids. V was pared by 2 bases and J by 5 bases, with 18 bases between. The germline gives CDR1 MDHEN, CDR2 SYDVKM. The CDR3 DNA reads TGTGCCAGCAGTTTAAAAAAGTGGGCTGGATCCGAGACCCAGTACTTC. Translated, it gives CASSLKKWAGSETQYF.

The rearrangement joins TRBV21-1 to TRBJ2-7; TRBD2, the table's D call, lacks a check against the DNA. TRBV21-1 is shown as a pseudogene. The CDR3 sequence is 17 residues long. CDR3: CASSEGTPNGGRREQYF. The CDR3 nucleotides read TGTGCCAGCAGCGAAGGGACCCCCAACGGGGGAAGGCGCGAGCAGTACTTC.

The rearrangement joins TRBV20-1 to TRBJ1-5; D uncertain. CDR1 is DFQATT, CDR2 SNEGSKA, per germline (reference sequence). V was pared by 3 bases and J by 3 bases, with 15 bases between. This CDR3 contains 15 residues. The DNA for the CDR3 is TGCAGTGCTAGTCCGGGTGAGGGATTCAATCAGCCCCAGCATTTT. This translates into CSASPGEGFNQPQHF.

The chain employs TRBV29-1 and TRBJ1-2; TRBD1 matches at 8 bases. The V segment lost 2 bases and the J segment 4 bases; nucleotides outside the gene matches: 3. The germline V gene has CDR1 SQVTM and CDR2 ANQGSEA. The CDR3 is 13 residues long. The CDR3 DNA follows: TGCAGCGTTGAATTCAGGGGGCTCTATGGCTACACCTTC. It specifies CSVEFRGLYGYTF. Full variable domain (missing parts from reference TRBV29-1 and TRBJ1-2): SAVISQKPSRDICQRGTSLTIQCQVDSQVTMMFWYRQQPGQSLTLIATANQGSEATYESGFVIDKFPISRPNLTFSTLTVSNMSPEDSSIYLCSVEFRGLYGYTFGSGTRLTVV.

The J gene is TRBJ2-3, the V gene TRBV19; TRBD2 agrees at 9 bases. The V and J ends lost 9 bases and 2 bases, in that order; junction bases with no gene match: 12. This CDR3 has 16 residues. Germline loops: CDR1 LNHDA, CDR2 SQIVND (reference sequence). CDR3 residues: CASQGQTSGITDTQYF. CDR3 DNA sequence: TGTGCCAGCCAAGGTCAGACTAGCGGAATCACAGATACGCAGTATTTT. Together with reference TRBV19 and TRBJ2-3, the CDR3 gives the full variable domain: DGGITQSPKYLFRKEGQNVTLSCEQNLNHDAMYWYRQDPGQGLRLIYYSQIVNDFQKGDIAEGYSVSREKKESFPLTVTSAQKNPTAFYLCASQGQTSGITDTQYFGPGTRLTVL.

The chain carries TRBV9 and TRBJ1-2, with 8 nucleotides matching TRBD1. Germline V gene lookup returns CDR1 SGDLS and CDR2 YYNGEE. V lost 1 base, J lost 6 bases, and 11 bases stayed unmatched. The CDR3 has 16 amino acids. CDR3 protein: CASSVLAGGFLNGYTF. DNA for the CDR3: TGTGCCAGCAGCGTATTGGCAGGGGGCTTTTTGAATGGCTACACCTTC.

The CDR3 bases are TGTGCCAGCAGCTTGGGACGTACAGGGCCCTATGGCTACACCTTC. This translates into CASSLGRTGPYGYTF. The chain combines TRBV7-8 with TRBJ1-2, with a tentative D call TRBD1 (6 bases). The CDR3 sequence is 15 residues long. V lost 3 bases, J lost 4 bases, and 15 bases lay in between. CDR1 is SGHVS, CDR2 FQNEAQ, per germline. Drawing the rest from reference TRBV7-8 and TRBJ1-2, the complete variable domain is GAGVSQSPRYKVAKRGQDVALRCDPISGHVSLFWYQQALGQGPEFLTYFQNEAQLDKSGLPSDRFFAERPEGSVSTLKIQRTQQEDSAVYLCASSLGRTGPYGYTFGSGTRLTVV.

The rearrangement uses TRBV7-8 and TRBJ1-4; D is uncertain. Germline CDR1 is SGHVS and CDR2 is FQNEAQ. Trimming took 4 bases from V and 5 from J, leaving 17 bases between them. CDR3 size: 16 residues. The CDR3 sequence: CASSSTFAGENEKLFF. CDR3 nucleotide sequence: TGTGCCAGCAGCTCGACATTCGCGGGAGAGAATGAAAAACTGTTTTTT. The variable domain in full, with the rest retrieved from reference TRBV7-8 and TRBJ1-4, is GAGVSQSPRYKVAKRGQDVALRCDPISGHVSLFWYQQALGQGPEFLTYFQNEAQLDKSGLPSDRFFAERPEGSVSTLKIQRTQQEDSAVYLCASSSTFAGENEKLFFGSGTQLSVL.

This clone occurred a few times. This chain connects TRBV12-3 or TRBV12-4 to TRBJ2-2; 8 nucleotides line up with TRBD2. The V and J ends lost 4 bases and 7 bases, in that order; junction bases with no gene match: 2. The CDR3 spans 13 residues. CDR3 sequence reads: CASSYGGDGELFF. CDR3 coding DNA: TGTGCCAGCAGTTACGGGGGGGACGGGGAGCTGTTTTTT.

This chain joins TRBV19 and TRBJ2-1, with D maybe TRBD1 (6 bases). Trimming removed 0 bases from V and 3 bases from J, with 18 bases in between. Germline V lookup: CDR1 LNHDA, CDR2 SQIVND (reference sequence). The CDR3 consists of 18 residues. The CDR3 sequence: CASSIEETGLLYYNEQFF. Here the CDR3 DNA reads TGTGCCAGTAGTATAGAAGAGACAGGCCTGTTATACTACAATGAGCAGTTCTTC.